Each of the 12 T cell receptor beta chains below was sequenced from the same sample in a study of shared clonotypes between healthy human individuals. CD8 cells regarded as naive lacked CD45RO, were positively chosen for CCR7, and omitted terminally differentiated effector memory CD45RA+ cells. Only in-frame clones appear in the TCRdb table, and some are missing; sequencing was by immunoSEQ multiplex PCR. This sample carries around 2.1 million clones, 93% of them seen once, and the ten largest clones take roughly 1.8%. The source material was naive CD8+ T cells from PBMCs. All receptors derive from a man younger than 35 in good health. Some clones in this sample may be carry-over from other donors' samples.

CDR3 nucleotide sequence: TGTGCCAGCAGCCAAGATCCTGGACTAGCGGATGGGGAGACCCAGTACTTC. Translated: CASSQDPGLADGETQYF. The chain links TRBV14 to TRBJ2-5, with TRBD2 identical over 10 bases. CDR1 and CDR2 (germline): SGHDN, FVKESK. The V and J ends lost 0 bases and 5 bases, in that order; junction bases with no gene match: 9. There are 17 residues in the CDR3.

The CDR3 sequence: CASKRQGGLSPQHF. CDR3 nucleotides: TGTGCCAGCAAGAGACAGGGAGGGTTATCGCCCCAGCATTTT. V and J are TRBV28 and TRBJ1-5; 7 bases map to TRBD1. V lost 7 bases and J lost 9; bases outside the gene matches: 12. Germline assignment: CDR1 MDHEN and CDR2 SYDVKM. The length of the CDR3 is 14 residues.

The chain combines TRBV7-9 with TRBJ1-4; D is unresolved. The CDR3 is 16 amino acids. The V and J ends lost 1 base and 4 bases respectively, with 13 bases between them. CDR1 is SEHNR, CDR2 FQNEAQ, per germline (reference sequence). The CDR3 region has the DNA TGTGCCAGCAGCTTAGGGGAATCCGGACTTAATGAAAAACTGTTTTTT. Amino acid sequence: CASSLGESGLNEKLFF.

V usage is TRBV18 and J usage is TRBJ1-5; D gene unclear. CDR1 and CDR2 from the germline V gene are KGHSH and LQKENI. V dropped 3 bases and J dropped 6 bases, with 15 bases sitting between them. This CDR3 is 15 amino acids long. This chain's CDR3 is CASSPGYGKAQPQHF. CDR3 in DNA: TGTGCCAGCTCACCTGGGTACGGGAAAGCTCAGCCCCAGCATTTT.

This CDR3 is CASSYRGLAYNQETQYF. CDR3 sequence (DNA): TGCGCCAGCAGCTACCGGGGACTAGCGTATAATCAAGAGACCCAGTACTTC. The J gene is TRBJ2-5, the V gene TRBV5-1; 10 bases align to TRBD2. The CDR3 has 17 residues. After removal of 3 bases from V and 2 bases from J, the junction contained 10 bases not matched to a gene. CDR1 is SGHRS, CDR2 YFSETQ, per germline.

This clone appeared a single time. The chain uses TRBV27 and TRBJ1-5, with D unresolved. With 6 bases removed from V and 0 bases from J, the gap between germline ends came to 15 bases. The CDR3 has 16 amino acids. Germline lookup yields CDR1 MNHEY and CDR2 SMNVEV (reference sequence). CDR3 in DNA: TGTGCCAGCAGGCAAAGCCTGGGTGATAGCAATCAGCCCCAGCATTTT. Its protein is CASRQSLGDSNQPQHF.

CDR3 amino acids: CASSLRGTGPYEQYF. The CDR3 nucleotides read TGTGCCAGCAGCTTAAGGGGGACAGGTCCCTACGAGCAGTACTTC. The rearrangement joins TRBV7-6 to TRBJ2-7, with 8 nucleotides matching TRBD1. Trimming at V came to 2 bases and at J to 2 bases, leaving 5 bases not matched to a gene. Germline V gives CDR1 SGHVS, CDR2 FNYEAQ. The CDR3 length is 15 residues. The whole variable domain, remainder taken from reference TRBV7-6 and TRBJ2-7, is GAGVSQSPRYKVTKRGQDVALRCDPISGHVSLYWYRQALGQGPEFLTYFNYEAQQDKSGLPNDRFSAERPEGSISTLTIQRTEQRDSAMYRCASSLRGTGPYEQYFGPGTRLTVT.

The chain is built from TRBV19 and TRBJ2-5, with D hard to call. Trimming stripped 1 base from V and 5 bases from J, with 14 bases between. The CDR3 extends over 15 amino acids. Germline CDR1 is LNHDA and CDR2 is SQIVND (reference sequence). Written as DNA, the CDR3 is TGTGCCAGTAGTATAGGTTCGTCCCTTGGGGAGACCCAGTACTTC. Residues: CASSIGSSLGETQYF.

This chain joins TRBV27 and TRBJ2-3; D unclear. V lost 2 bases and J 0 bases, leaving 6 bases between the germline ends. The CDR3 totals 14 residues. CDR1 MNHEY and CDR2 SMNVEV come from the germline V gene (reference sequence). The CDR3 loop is CASSLAWSTDTQYF. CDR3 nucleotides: TGTGCCAGCAGTTTAGCGTGGAGCACAGATACGCAGTATTTT.

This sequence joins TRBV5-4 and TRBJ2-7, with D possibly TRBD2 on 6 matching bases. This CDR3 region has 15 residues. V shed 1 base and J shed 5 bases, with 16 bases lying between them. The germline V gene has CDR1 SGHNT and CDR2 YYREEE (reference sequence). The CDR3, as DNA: TGTGCCAGCAGCTTGTCCGAAGGGACGGGGGACGAGCAGTACTTC. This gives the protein CASSLSEGTGDEQYF.

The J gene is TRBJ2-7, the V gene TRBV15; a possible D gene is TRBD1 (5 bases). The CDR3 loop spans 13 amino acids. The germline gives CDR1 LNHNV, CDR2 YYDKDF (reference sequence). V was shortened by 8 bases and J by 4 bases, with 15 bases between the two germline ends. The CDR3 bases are TGTGCCACCTCCGACAGCCCCGGGTACGAGCAGTACTTC. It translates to CATSDSPGYEQYF.

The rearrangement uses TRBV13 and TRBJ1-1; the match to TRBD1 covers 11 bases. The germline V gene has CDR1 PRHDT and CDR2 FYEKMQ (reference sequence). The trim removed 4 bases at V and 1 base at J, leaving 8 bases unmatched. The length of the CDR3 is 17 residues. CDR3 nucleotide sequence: TGTGCCAGCAGCTCCTCCGGACAGGGGGCCTGGAACACTGAAGCTTTCTTT. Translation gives CASSSSGQGAWNTEAFF.